These T cell receptor beta chains were read from a single sample in a study of blood T cell repertoires in COVID-19. Sequencing used immunoSEQ multiplex PCR; TCRdb keeps in-frame clones, though not all of them. In the table there are approximately 150,000 clones, 84% of which are singletons. The sequencing sample was made of peripheral blood. These receptors all stem from a woman at least 80 years old with COVID-19, enrolled during active disease. Both conserved end residues are part of each CDR3. Each record gives: J gene, clone size, V gene, CDR3 protein. The size of a clone is reported for some rows only, either as once, few or many, or as a class for expanded clones.

TRBJ1-2,NA,TRBV14,CASSQGALRYTF
TRBJ1-1,NA,TRBV7-8,CASSLEGANTEAFF
TRBJ2-2,NA,TRBV19,CASSRLAGPLTGELFF
TRBJ1-4,NA,TRBV28,CASSSSFGASNEKLFF
TRBJ2-2,NA,TRBV7-2,CASSSWTGNTGELFF
TRBJ2-3,NA,TRBV7-3,CASSPRTSSDTQYF
TRBJ2-2,NA,TRBV7-9,CASSLDTNTGELFF
TRBJ2-2,NA,TRBV19,CASSRTGGGLGANTGELFF
TRBJ2-7,NA,TRBV3-1/TRBV3-2,CASSPSVLARSSEQYF
TRBJ2-3,NA,TRBV6-1,CASSEVTGQPSRGTQYF
TRBJ2-3,NA,TRBV9,CASSVVGAGDTQYF
TRBJ2-1,NA,TRBV18,CASSPTLLQGDFLSYNEQFF
TRBJ2-1,once,TRBV11-2,CASSSASGGWNEQFF
TRBJ2-5,NA,TRBV7-3,CASSLTGGGTQYF
TRBJ1-2,NA,TRBV6-5,CASSRDRAFYGYTF
TRBJ2-1,NA,TRBV7-8,CASSLVANDYGYRGSYNEQFF
TRBJ1-1,NA,TRBV9,CASSSLDRGHTEAFF
TRBJ2-7,NA,TRBV28,CASSSGSAPAEQYF
TRBJ2-1,once,TRBV24-1,CATAPGYPPHNEQFF
TRBJ2-5,once,TRBV5-1,CASSLQVEETQYF
TRBJ2-2,NA,TRBV19,CASSIVLRRDTGELFF
TRBJ1-2,NA,TRBV6-5,CASISQGGLGYTF
TRBJ2-1,NA,TRBV5-1,CASSPGTSHEQFF
TRBJ1-1,NA,TRBV11-3,CASSIGQGVPGNTEAFF
TRBJ2-7,NA,TRBV7-2,CASSVQTGLYEQYF
TRBJ1-4,NA,TRBV30,CAWSVPGSRGEKLFF
TRBJ2-7,NA,TRBV7-2,CASSLSPSGGTYEQYF
TRBJ2-3,NA,TRBV18,CASSLQGATDTQYF
TRBJ2-2,NA,TRBV6-5,CASSYTTTNTGELFF
TRBJ1-4,NA,TRBV9,CASSPRQGRNEKLFF
TRBJ2-3,once,TRBV9,CASSVGAGFVTQYF
TRBJ1-2,once,TRBV29-1,CSANSRANYGYTF
TRBJ1-5,NA,TRBV20-1,CSASMTAGPYSNQPQHF
TRBJ2-5,NA,TRBV5-4,CASSFNRGQETQYF
TRBJ2-3,NA,TRBV5-1,CASTQQPEGDTQYF